This entry lists 19 T cell receptor beta chains sequenced from one sample in a study of blood T cell repertoires in COVID-19. Sequenced by immunoSEQ multiplex PCR; TCRdb stores in-frame clones only, minus some. The sample lists about 260,000 clones, around 90% seen once, with about 2.9% in the top ten. The sequenced material came from PBMCs or T cells enriched from blood (not recorded which). These receptors came from a woman in her 40s who had been exposed to COVID-19.

V usage is TRBV10-3 and J usage is TRBJ1-4, with 9 bases identical to TRBD1. V was pared by 5 bases and J by 7 bases, with 5 bases of the junction left unmatched. CDR1 and CDR2 from the germline V gene are ENHRY and SYGVKD. CDR3 size: 14 residues. CDR3 region: CAISSGTGSEKLFF. Written as DNA, the CDR3 is TGTGCCATCAGTTCCGGGACAGGGAGTGAAAAACTGTTTTTT.

The rearrangement joins TRBV2 to TRBJ1-6; the match to TRBD1 covers 8 bases. J was trimmed by 8 bases and V by 4 bases; bases with no gene match: 7. This CDR3 spans 15 amino acids. The germline V gene encodes CDR1 SNHLY and CDR2 FYNNEI. The chain's CDR3 is CASSGWDRRDSPLHF. In DNA, the CDR3 is TGTGCCAGCAGTGGTTGGGACAGGAGAGATTCACCCCTCCACTTT.

V and J are TRBV25-1 and TRBJ2-3, with 8 bases matching TRBD1. The CDR3 is 18 residues long. Looked up from germline, CDR1 is MGHDK and CDR2 is SYGVNS. The V segment lost 3 bases and the J segment 0 bases; nucleotides outside the gene matches: 11. Here the CDR3 reads CASSDHRDRMTSTDTQYF. The CDR3, as DNA: TGTGCCAGCAGTGATCATCGGGACAGGATGACGAGCACAGATACGCAGTATTTT.

V and J are TRBV7-6 and TRBJ2-7; TRBD2 matches 10 bases. Germline V gene lookup returns CDR1 SGHVS and CDR2 FNYEAQ. The length of the CDR3 is 15 residues. V lost 5 bases and J lost 2; bases outside the gene matches: 6. CDR3 sequence reads: CASSQSSGGAYEQYF. The CDR3 DNA sequence: TGTGCCAGCAGCCAATCAAGCGGGGGGGCCTACGAGCAGTACTTC.

V and J are TRBV19 and TRBJ1-6; tentatively, D is TRBD1 (5 bases). The germline V gene has CDR1 LNHDA and CDR2 SQIVND (reference sequence). This CDR3 contains 14 residues. The V and J ends lost 8 bases and 4 bases respectively, with 12 bases between them. The CDR3 sequence is CASAPGTYNSPLHF. The CDR3 bases are TGTGCCAGTGCCCCAGGGACTTATAATTCACCCCTCCACTTT.

V usage is TRBV7-9 and J usage is TRBJ1-3; no reliable D call. Germline loops: CDR1 SEHNR, CDR2 FQNEAQ (reference sequence). The CDR3 runs to 16 residues. Trimming left V 1 base short and J 0 bases short, with 10 bases between. The CDR3 spells CASSLGHRFSGNTIYF. The CDR3 nucleotides are TGTGCCAGCAGCTTAGGACATCGTTTCTCTGGAAACACCATATATTTT. Full variable domain (remainder filled in from reference TRBV7-9 and TRBJ1-3): DTGVSQNPRHKITKRGQNVTFRCDPISEHNRLYWYRQTLGQGPEFLTYFQNEAQLEKSRLLSDRFSAERPKGSFSTLEIQRTEQGDSAMYLCASSLGHRFSGNTIYFGEGSWLTVV.

V is TRBV6-2 or TRBV6-3 and J is TRBJ1-6; D perhaps matches TRBD1 (6 bases). V lost 0 bases and J 8 bases, leaving 11 bases between the germline ends. This CDR3 has 15 residues. CDR1 and CDR2 (germline): MNHEY, SVGEGT. The CDR3 DNA is TGTGCCAGCAGTTACTCGCGGACAGCATATTCACCCCTCCACTTT. Translated: CASSYSRTAYSPLHF.

The chain has TRBV29-1 and TRBJ2-1, with 15 bases matching TRBD2. The CDR3 contains 14 residues. Germline V gene data show CDR1 as SQVTM and CDR2 as ANQGSEA. Trimming removed 3 bases from V and 12 bases from J; junction bases left unmatched: 6. The CDR3 reads CSVEGLAGGGRQFF. CDR3 nucleotide sequence: TGCAGCGTTGAGGGACTAGCGGGAGGCGGCCGGCAGTTCTTC.

The chain recombines TRBV29-1 with TRBJ1-2, with a possible D match to TRBD1 (5 bases). The germline CDR1 and CDR2 sequences are SQVTM and ANQGSEA. The CDR3 is made up of 12 amino acids. V was clipped by 2 bases and J by 5 bases, with 9 bases between them. Here the CDR3 DNA reads TGCAGCGTTGAAACGGGGGGGTATGGCTACACCTTC. Protein sequence: CSVETGGYGYTF.

V is TRBV5-3 and J is TRBJ1-1; D is ambiguous. TRBV5-3 has ORF status, its function being uncertain. The CDR3 extends over 12 amino acids. V shed 7 bases and J shed 1 base, with 8 bases lying between them. The CDR3 reads CARLPRNTEAFF. The CDR3 region has the DNA TGTGCCAGACTCCCGAGGAACACTGAAGCTTTCTTT.

This rearrangement joins TRBV5-5 to TRBJ1-1; TRBD1 matches at 7 bases. V shed 0 bases, J shed 3 bases, and the junction held 5 bases outside the gene matches. The germline gives CDR1 SGHKS, CDR2 YYEKEE (reference sequence). The CDR3 spans 15 residues. In DNA, the CDR3 is TGTGCCAGCAGCTTGGTTTCAGACAGGGACACTGAAGCTTTCTTT. Amino acid sequence: CASSLVSDRDTEAFF.

This clone was recorded only once. V gene TRBV6-6 combines with J gene TRBJ2-1; 9 bases align to TRBD2. V dropped 4 bases and J dropped 0; count of bases not matched to a gene: 1. CDR1 MNHNY and CDR2 SVGAGI come from the germline V gene (reference sequence). The CDR3 length is 15 residues. The CDR3 sequence: CASSFSGSSYNEQFF. CDR3 nucleotides: TGTGCCAGCAGTTTTAGCGGGAGCTCCTACAATGAGCAGTTCTTC.

This chain links TRBV6-4 with TRBJ1-2; perhaps TRBD1 as D (6 bases). Trimming took 3 bases from V and 7 from J, leaving 15 bases between them. The V gene's germline CDR1 is MRHNA and CDR2 SNTAGT. This CDR3 has 14 residues. Here the CDR3 reads CASSDQGGLGGYTF. CDR3 nucleotide sequence: TGTGCCAGCAGTGATCAAGGGGGATTAGGTGGCTACACCTTC.

This clone was observed a handful of times. The chain links TRBV12-3 or TRBV12-4 to TRBJ2-5, with 9 positions matching TRBD2. V dropped 6 bases and J dropped 9; count of bases not matched to a gene: 2. The length of the CDR3 is 11 residues. CDR3 protein: CASRGLAAQYF. The CDR3 bases are TGTGCCAGCAGGGGACTAGCAGCCCAGTACTTC.

The chain uses TRBV7-8 and TRBJ1-5, with 10 bases lining up with TRBD1. Germline CDR1 SGHVS, CDR2 FQNEAQ. The CDR3 runs to 15 residues. V lost 3 bases, J lost 7 bases, and 6 bases stayed unmatched. As DNA, the CDR3 is TGTGCCAGCAGCTTCCGACAGGGGGCGGGCCAGCCCCAGCATTTT. This translates into CASSFRQGAGQPQHF.

The chain uses TRBV14 and TRBJ2-1; the D gene is possibly TRBD2 (6 bases). This CDR3 region has 14 residues. V dropped 4 bases and J dropped 6 bases, with 13 bases sitting between them. CDR1 SGHDN and CDR2 FVKESK come from the germline V gene. The CDR3 spells CASSRAVGGNEQFF. The CDR3 bases are TGTGCCAGCAGCCGGGCAGTGGGGGGCAATGAGCAGTTCTTC.

This clone has at least ten counts. The chain couples TRBV24-1 to TRBJ2-1; 8 positions match TRBD2. CDR3 length equals 16 residues. Per the germline V gene, CDR1 is KGHDR and CDR2 is SFDVKD. V lost 6 bases, J lost 3 bases, and 9 bases stayed unmatched. Here the CDR3 DNA reads TGTGCCACCAGTTCGCAGCGGGAGTTTGTCTACAATGAGCAGTTCTTC. This gives the protein CATSSQREFVYNEQFF.

The chain recombines TRBV10-3 with TRBJ1-2, with D maybe TRBD1 (5 bases). Germline V lookup: CDR1 ENHRY, CDR2 SYGVKD. The CDR3 is made up of 13 amino acids. V shed 6 bases and J shed 4 bases, with 12 bases lying between them. The DNA of the CDR3 is TGTGCCATCAGCGGAGTGGGGGGCTATGGCTACACCTTC. It translates to CAISGVGGYGYTF.

The CDR3 sequence is CASSFSPPWGVNTGELFF. The CDR3 bases are TGTGCCAGCAGTTTTAGTCCGCCCTGGGGGGTTAACACCGGGGAGCTGTTTTTT. The chain employs TRBV27 and TRBJ2-2; D perhaps matches TRBD2 (6 bases). CDR3 size: 18 residues. Germline CDR1 reads MNHEY; CDR2 reads SMNVEV (reference sequence). V gave up 3 bases and J gave up 2 bases, with 19 bases separating them.